This TCR beta chain was sequenced in a study of CD8 T cells in ankylosing spondylitis (TCRdb year 2017). Turning to the overall study: T cell receptor beta repertoires were profiled in healthy donors and ankylosing spondylitis patients so that disease-linked TCR variants could be found. The whole study cohort included some 100 healthy donors and 20 to 25 ankylosing spondylitis patients. Peripheral blood was sampled, and synovial fluid was also collected from ankylosing spondylitis patients.

Sequencing used an Illumina HiSeq 2500. TCR beta libraries were prepared by quantitative 5'-RACE with molecular barcodes. The study's own analysis went as follows. To identify disease-linked TCR variants, a new computational method was used, one built on a probabilistic model of VDJ rearrangement. TCRdb itself trimmed the public reads at Q25 with fastp, ran MiXCR and retained productive beta chains. One record per CDR3 amino acid sequence lists the most common genes and DNA. It is TCRdb's table, rather than the study itself, that gives the V and J calls and clone size. This sample is represented by around 770,000 distinct CDR3 sequences; 15% to 20% of them were singletons. The top ten hold under 20% of the sample. The research as a whole found: According to the report, matched synovial fluid samples from ankylosing spondylitis patients were significantly enriched for the disease-linked clones. A TCR beta motif made up of several highly homologous amino acid variants appeared to be characteristic of blood from ankylosing spondylitis patients. In peripheral blood, the disease-linked clones were found at relatively low frequencies and had a CD8+ phenotype. Some TCR beta motif variants had previously been reported in synovial fluid and blood of reactive arthritis patients, which suggested common disease-initiation mechanisms.

CDR1 and CDR2 (SNHLY, FYNNEI) derive from the germline V gene. The CDR3 measures 18 amino acids from cysteine to phenylalanine. Kept here is only the CDR3 DNA, which spans 54 bases and is read in frame from base 1. V lost 4 bases and J lost 0 bases, and the count of bases not matched to a germline gene is 11. This clonotype occurred a few times. Which antigen it targets is not known. Per-base qualities were not stored, and no clone one base away is much larger. The source is a male donor with ankylosing spondylitis. Sequenced material: blood, either unsorted or a sorted T cell fraction (not recorded which). The sequence is built from TRBV2 and TRBJ1-3, and TRBD1 aligns with 8 junction nucleotides. This receptor carries the CDR3 CASSVRTGRKTSGNTIYF. DNA sequence: TGTGCCAGCAGTGTTAGGACAGGGCGGAAGACCTCTGGAAACACCATATATTTT.